This is a list of T cell receptor beta chains from one sample in a study of CD8+CD57+ T cells in acquired aplastic anemia. From the reads, TCRdb called clonotypes with MiXCR, one entry per CDR3 protein. The table records some 280,000 distinct CDR3 sequences, 45% to 65% of them present only once. Input material: sorted CD4+, CD8+, or CD8+CD57+ T cells (not recorded which) from PBMCs. The origin of the receptors is a human donor with severe aplastic anemia or a healthy control (not recorded which). The CDR3 runs from the conserved cysteine through the conserved F or W. D genes are given only for firm matches. Some rows mark clone size as missing; the rest say once, few, many or name a class of expanded clone.

CDR3 DNA: TGTGCCAGCAGCTTGGTCCCAGACACCTACGATGAGCAGTTCTTC
CDR3 protein: CASSLVPDTYDEQFF
J gene: TRBJ2-1
D gene: .
clone size: few
V gene: TRBV2

CDR3 DNA: TGTGCCAGCGCGAGGGACAGACCCTACGAGCAGTACTTC
CDR3 protein: CASARDRPYEQYF
J gene: TRBJ2-7
D gene: TRBD1
clone size: many
V gene: TRBV6-2/TRBV6-3

CDR3 DNA: TGCGCCAGCAGGGTGGGAACAGCTGGAAACACCATATATTTT
CDR3 protein: CASRVGTAGNTIYF
J gene: TRBJ1-3
D gene: .
clone size: .
V gene: TRBV10-2

CDR3 DNA: TGTGCCAGCAATACCCATTTCCCCAGGAGGGAGCAGTACTTC
CDR3 protein: CASNTHFPRREQYF
J gene: TRBJ2-7
D gene: .
clone size: .
V gene: TRBV6-4

CDR3 DNA: TGTGCCAGCAGCGTAGACTTGGAGCCTCTAACTGTTACCGGGGAGCTGTTTTTT
CDR3 protein: CASSVDLEPLTVTGELFF
J gene: TRBJ2-2
D gene: .
clone size: .
V gene: TRBV9

CDR3 DNA: TGTGCCAGCATTAGGGCGAACGAGCAGTACTTC
CDR3 protein: CASIRANEQYF
J gene: TRBJ2-7
D gene: .
clone size: .
V gene: TRBV6-5

CDR3 DNA: TGTGCCAGTAGTGCTAGAGATCTTAGGTCGGCAGATACGCAGTATTTT
CDR3 protein: CASSARDLRSADTQYF
J gene: TRBJ2-3
D gene: .
clone size: .
V gene: TRBV19

CDR3 DNA: TGCAGTGCTAGAGATTACCACGAGCAGTACTTC
CDR3 protein: CSARDYHEQYF
J gene: TRBJ2-7
D gene: .
clone size: few
V gene: TRBV20-1

CDR3 DNA: TGTGCCAGCAGCGTAGAGGACAGGGGGTTTTCCGGCTACACCTTC
CDR3 protein: CASSVEDRGFSGYTF
J gene: TRBJ1-2
D gene: TRBD1
clone size: .
V gene: TRBV9

CDR3 DNA: TGTGCTAATACTCCTCGGCTAGCCGGTTGCGAGCAGTACTTC
CDR3 protein: CANTPRLAGCEQYF
J gene: TRBJ2-7
D gene: .
clone size: .
V gene: TRBV14

CDR3 DNA: TGCAGTGGTGACAGGGGGCTAGCGGATTCCTACGAGCAGTACTTC
CDR3 protein: CSGDRGLADSYEQYF
J gene: TRBJ2-7
D gene: TRBD1
clone size: many
V gene: TRBV20-1

CDR3 DNA: TGTGCCAGCAGTGAAGTCCACTACGAGCAGTACTTC
CDR3 protein: CASSEVHYEQYF
J gene: TRBJ2-7
D gene: .
clone size: once
V gene: TRBV9

CDR3 DNA: TGTGCCATCGGGAGGGAGGAAGATGGAAACACCATATATTTT
CDR3 protein: CAIGREEDGNTIYF
J gene: TRBJ1-3
D gene: .
clone size: many
V gene: TRBV10-3

CDR3 DNA: TGTGCCAGTAGTATAGATACGACACGCAATGAGCAGTTCTTC
CDR3 protein: CASSIDTTRNEQFF
J gene: TRBJ2-1
D gene: .
clone size: .
V gene: TRBV19

CDR3 DNA: TGTGCCAGCAGGGGAGGGGGGAACTATGGCTACACCTTC
CDR3 protein: CASRGGGNYGYTF
J gene: TRBJ1-2
D gene: .
clone size: .
V gene: TRBV6-4

CDR3 DNA: TGTGCCAGCAGCTCACAGGGCGGGCAGCCCCAGCATTTT
CDR3 protein: CASSSQGGQPQHF
J gene: TRBJ1-5
D gene: .
clone size: many
V gene: TRBV7-9

CDR3 DNA: TGTGCCAGCAGCCCAACACAGGGGGCAGCCACTGAAGCTTTCTTT
CDR3 protein: CASSPTQGAATEAFF
J gene: TRBJ1-1
D gene: TRBD1
clone size: many
V gene: TRBV7-9

CDR3 DNA: TGTGCCAGCAGCCCCGGGGGTGGTACGCAGTATTTT
CDR3 protein: CASSPGGGTQYF
J gene: TRBJ2-3
D gene: .
clone size: many
V gene: TRBV7-3

CDR3 DNA: TGTGCCAGCAGCTTAGGTCGTCGACTAGCGGGGGAAATTGGAAGCTCCTACAATGAGCAGTTCTTC
CDR3 protein: CASSLGRRLAGEIGSSYNEQFF
J gene: TRBJ2-1
D gene: TRBD2
clone size: .
V gene: TRBV7-2

CDR3 DNA: TGTGCCAGCAGCCCAGGGACGGGGTCACCCCTCCACTTT
CDR3 protein: CASSPGTGSPLHF
J gene: TRBJ1-6
D gene: .
clone size: many
V gene: TRBV7-9

CDR3 DNA: TGTGCCAGCAGCTCTGGACAGCCCACTGAAGCTTTCTTT
CDR3 protein: CASSSGQPTEAFF
J gene: TRBJ1-1
D gene: .
clone size: .
V gene: TRBV7-9

CDR3 DNA: TGCAGTGCCAGAAAGGTCTACGAGCAGTACTTC
CDR3 protein: CSARKVYEQYF
J gene: TRBJ2-7
D gene: .
clone size: .
V gene: TRBV20-1

CDR3 DNA: TGTGCCACCAGTGATTTCAGGGGGGCTGGCTACACCTTC
CDR3 protein: CATSDFRGAGYTF
J gene: TRBJ1-2
D gene: TRBD1
clone size: .
V gene: TRBV24-1